The next 19 T cell receptor beta chains were all read from a single sample in a study of control samples from healthy donors and cancer patients. TCRdb keeps only in-frame clones here, not all; method: immunoSEQ multiplex PCR. The profile covers about 150,000 clones, with roughly 90% appearing a single time and 4% to 5.5% taken by the ten largest. The sample comprised blood. The receptors were sampled from a man aged 25-45 years in good health.

The rearrangement links TRBV12-5 to TRBJ2-2; 7 nucleotides match TRBD1. V was clipped by 0 bases and J by 5 bases; unmatched bases: 6. The CDR3 totals 16 residues. Germline CDR1 and CDR2: LGHNT and FRNRAP. In DNA form, the CDR3 reads TGTGCTAGTGGTTTGGTACTGGGCAGGGGGACCGGGGAGCTGTTTTTT. Its translation: CASGLVLGRGTGELFF.

This chain links TRBV16 with TRBJ1-2; 9 bases are shared with TRBD1. CDR1 and CDR2 from the germline V gene are KGHSY and FQNENV. Trimming took 0 bases from V and 8 from J; bases not matched to a gene: 13. The length of the CDR3 is 17 residues. CDR3 DNA: TGTGCCAGCAGCCAATCGGGGGACAGGGTCTCGAGAGACGGCTACACCTTC. This gives the protein CASSQSGDRVSRDGYTF.

The chain links TRBV12-5 to TRBJ2-5, with a tentative D call TRBD2 (5 bases). The germline gives CDR1 LGHNT, CDR2 FRNRAP. V shed 6 bases and J shed 2 bases, with 19 bases lying between them. The CDR3 is 16 residues long. The CDR3 sequence: CASGKAVPSGQETQYF. DNA for the CDR3: TGTGCTAGTGGCAAAGCCGTTCCCAGCGGACAAGAGACCCAGTACTTC.

CDR3 sequence: CASSHTSGRSSSYNEQFF. DNA of the CDR3: TGTGCCAGCAGCCATACTAGCGGGAGGAGCAGCTCCTACAATGAGCAGTTCTTC. This chain links TRBV3-1 (or the pseudogene TRBV3-2) with TRBJ2-1, with 12 bases matching TRBD2. Germline CDR1 is LGHDT and CDR2 is YNNKEL (reference sequence). Trimming at V came to 3 bases and at J to 0 bases, leaving 6 bases not matched to a gene. The CDR3 has 18 residues.

The CDR3 nucleotides read TGTGCCAGCAGCTTTCCCACAGTTTCTGGGAACACTGAAGCTTTCTTT. Its translation: CASSFPTVSGNTEAFF. The chain employs TRBV5-8 and TRBJ1-1; no clear D gene. Germline values: CDR1 SGHTS, CDR2 YDEGEE. The CDR3 is 16 residues long. Trimming left V 2 bases short and J 1 base short, with 15 bases between.

This chain joins TRBV7-3 and TRBJ2-1; weak D call: TRBD2 (5 bases). V was clipped by 1 base and J by 4 bases, with 14 bases between them. CDR3 length: 16 residues. Germline CDR1 SGHTA, CDR2 FQGTGA. CDR3 loop: CASSLMGGRGYNEQFF. DNA of the CDR3: TGTGCCAGCAGCTTAATGGGCGGGCGCGGGTACAATGAGCAGTTCTTC. Combining the CDR3 with reference TRBV7-3 and TRBJ2-1 gives the whole variable domain GAGVSQTPSNKVTEKGKYVELRCDPISGHTALYWYRQSLGQGPEFLIYFQGTGAADDSGLPNDRFFAVRPEGSVSTLKIQRTERGDSAVYLCASSLMGGRGYNEQFFGPGTRLTVL.

This chain links TRBV6-2 or TRBV6-3 with TRBJ2-3; the match to TRBD2 covers 9 bases. This CDR3 is built from 19 residues. The germline V gene has CDR1 MNHEY and CDR2 SVGEGT. Losses at the gene ends were 2 bases for V and 2 bases for J; bases not matched to a gene: 14. The CDR3, as DNA: TGTGCCAGCAGTTACATCTTTCGTACTAGCGGGTCTTACACAGATACGCAGTATTTT. Amino acids: CASSYIFRTSGSYTDTQYF.

The rearrangement links TRBV12-5 to TRBJ1-5; 9 bases match TRBD1. The J segment lost 7 bases and the V segment lost 1 base, leaving 8 bases of the junction unmatched. Germline assignment: CDR1 LGHNT and CDR2 FRNRAP. The CDR3 totals 16 residues. The CDR3 here is CASGLATGDRAQPQHF. CDR3 nucleotide sequence: TGTGCTAGTGGTTTGGCGACGGGGGACAGGGCCCAGCCCCAGCATTTT.

The V gene is TRBV4-2, the J gene TRBJ1-5; D not resolved. The germline V gene has CDR1 LGHNA and CDR2 YNFKEQ. V was cut by 0 bases and J by 7 bases, with 7 bases left in between. CDR3 length equals 13 residues. The CDR3 loop reads CASSQEGGQPQHF. The CDR3 DNA reads as TGTGCCAGCAGCCAAGAGGGTGGGCAGCCCCAGCATTTT.

V and J are TRBV7-9 and TRBJ2-3; 7 bases line up with TRBD2. Germline V lookup: CDR1 SEHNR, CDR2 FQNEAQ (reference sequence). The CDR3 is 14 amino acids. After removal of 2 bases from V and 1 base from J, the junction contained 0 bases not matched to a gene. The CDR3 DNA reads TGTGCCAGCAGCTTACTAGCGGGCACAGATACGCAGTATTTT. This codes for CASSLLAGTDTQYF.

This rearrangement joins TRBV13 to TRBJ1-1; 9 nucleotides line up with TRBD1. Germline CDR1 and CDR2: PRHDT and FYEKMQ (reference sequence). The CDR3 runs to 17 residues. Trimming cost V 5 bases and J 4 bases; bases outside gene matches: 14. CDR3 nucleotides: TGTGCCAGCAGCGGGAGGGACAGGGAGTTTCGGGGCACTGAAGCTTTCTTT. It specifies CASSGRDREFRGTEAFF.

CDR3 DNA sequence: TGTGCCAGCAGCTTAAGGACAGGCCGCACAGATACGCAGTATTTT. Its protein product is CASSLRTGRTDTQYF. The genes are TRBV5-6 and TRBJ2-3, with 7 bases identical to TRBD1. J was trimmed by 1 base and V by 2 bases; bases with no gene match: 4. Germline CDR1 and CDR2: SGHDT and YYEEEE. This CDR3 is built from 15 residues.

A note on this clone: The junction and the germline gene differ at one end; a read error may be behind it. Other DNA sequences in the sample encode the same CDR3. In DNA form, the CDR3 reads TGTGCCAGCAGCTCTCAGGGCACGGGATACGAACAGTACTTC. It encodes CASSSQGTGYEQYF. The rearrangement uses TRBV11-2 and TRBJ2-7, with D possibly being TRBD1 or TRBD2 (5 bases each). The CDR3 loop spans 14 amino acids. Per the germline V gene, CDR1 is SGHAT and CDR2 is FQNNGV.

The chain carries TRBV23-1 and TRBJ2-7, with TRBD1 matching 7 bases. TRBV23-1 has ORF status, its function being uncertain. This CDR3 spans 16 amino acids. Trimming removed 0 bases from V and 1 base from J; junction bases left unmatched: 6. CDR3 DNA: TGCGCCAGCAGTCAATCGCCTAGGACAGGTTCCTACGAGCAGTACTTC. Its protein product is CASSQSPRTGSYEQYF.

This chain links TRBV5-1 with TRBJ2-7, with D maybe TRBD2 (6 bases). Germline loops: CDR1 SGHRS, CDR2 YFSETQ. V lost 7 bases to trimming and J lost 7 bases, with 18 bases between them. The CDR3 contains 13 residues. The CDR3 loop reads CASRRDGGGEQYF. As DNA, the CDR3 is TGCGCCAGCCGAAGGGACGGAGGAGGGGAGCAGTACTTC.

The gene calls are TRBV9 and TRBJ2-1; 10 bases agree with TRBD2. After removal of 4 bases from V and 5 bases from J, the junction contained 18 bases not matched to a gene. This CDR3 spans 19 amino acids. Germline loops: CDR1 SGDLS, CDR2 YYNGEE. CDR3 sequence: CASSPRLAGVPGRDNEQFF. The CDR3 bases are TGTGCCAGCAGCCCCCGTCTAGCGGGAGTCCCTGGTAGAGACAATGAGCAGTTCTTC.

This rearrangement joins TRBV11-2 to TRBJ2-3; no clear D. This CDR3 comprises 13 residues. From germline, CDR1 is SGHAT and CDR2 FQNNGV. V dropped 7 bases and J dropped 4 bases, with 12 bases sitting between them. For the CDR3, the DNA is TGTGCCAGCACCGTTACCTTGGCAGATACGCAGTATTTT. It specifies CASTVTLADTQYF.

The rearrangement links TRBV14 to TRBJ1-1; D might be TRBD1 (6 bases). The V gene's germline CDR1 is SGHDN and CDR2 FVKESK. The CDR3 is 15 residues long. The germline V and J ends were trimmed by 4 bases and 1 base, with 13 bases remaining between them. The DNA of the CDR3 is TGTGCCAGCAGCCGCGTGGGGGCGCGGAACACTGAAGCTTTCTTT. Its translation: CASSRVGARNTEAFF.

This clone was seen once. The chain recombines TRBV4-3 with TRBJ2-1; D is possibly TRBD2 (5 bases). This CDR3 spans 13 amino acids. Germline CDR1 is LGHNA and CDR2 is YSLEER. Trimming stripped 5 bases from V and 2 bases from J, with 7 bases between. Here the CDR3 DNA reads TGCGCCAGCAGCTGGGGAGCCTACAATGAGCAGTTCTTC. This gives the protein CASSWGAYNEQFF.